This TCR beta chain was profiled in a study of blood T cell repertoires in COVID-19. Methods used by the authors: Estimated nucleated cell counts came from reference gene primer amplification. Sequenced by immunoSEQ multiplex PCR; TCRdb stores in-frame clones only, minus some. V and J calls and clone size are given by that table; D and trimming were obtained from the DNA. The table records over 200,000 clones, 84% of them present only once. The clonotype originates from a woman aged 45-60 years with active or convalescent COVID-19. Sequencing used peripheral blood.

The chain's CDR3 is CASLQGMNTEAFF. As DNA, the CDR3 is TGTGCCAGCTTACAGGGGATGAACACTGAAGCTTTCTTT. The chain is built from TRBV14 and TRBJ1-1, with 7 bases lining up with TRBD1. The CDR3 totals 13 residues. Germline loops: CDR1 SGHDN, CDR2 FVKESK. After removal of 8 bases from V and 0 bases from J, the junction contained 3 bases not matched to a gene.